This T cell receptor (beta chain) was obtained from a study of blood T cell repertoires in COVID-19. Study as a whole: The United States, Italy and Spain were the sources of the acute and convalescent COVID-19 samples. PBMCs, B-cell-depleted T cells, or T cells provided the cDNA or gDNA that made up the material.

Authors' methods: The assay estimated nucleated cells by amplifying reference gene primers. Method: immunoSEQ multiplex PCR; TCRdb's copy keeps in-frame clones and lacks some. The DNA gave D and trimming, while V, J and clone size come from that table. The sample contains a few hundred thousand clones, around 80% of which appear only once. Those who participated ranged in age from 18 to 89 years and resided in approximately 26 US areas. CDR1 SGDLS and CDR2 YYNGEE come from the germline V gene. V was cut by 9 bases and J by 0 bases, with 13 bases left in between. This CDR3 contains 14 residues. This rearrangement joins TRBV9 to TRBJ1-5, with D perhaps TRBD1 (6 bases). The specimen sequenced was PBMCs or T cells enriched from blood (not recorded which). The receptor comes from a man aged 25 to 40 with acute COVID-19. Here the CDR3 reads CATSTGASNQPQHF. The CDR3 DNA reads as TGTGCCACTTCGACAGGTGCTAGCAATCAGCCCCAGCATTTT.